Below, one TCR beta chain is given with its context. The sample comes from a study of memory CD4+ T cells and cytomegalovirus serostatus. Whole-study context: This sample comes from healthy Belgian adults, 9 CMV seropositive, 24 seronegative.

In the authors' methods: Out-of-frame sequences were removed, leaving 2,204,828 distinct TCRbeta sequences. Only in-frame clones appear in the TCRdb table, and some are missing; sequencing was by immunoSEQ multiplex PCR. The V and J calls and clone size come from that table; D and trimming were worked out from the DNA. Here the sample spans tens of thousands of clones, around three quarters being singletons. V dropped 4 bases and J dropped 4; count of bases not matched to a gene: 6. This CDR3 contains 14 residues. Germline V CDR1 and CDR2: LNHDA, SQIVND (reference sequence). The sort gate was single viable CD3+CD4+CD8-CD45RO+ cells for memory CD4+ T cells.

The sequenced sample consisted of memory CD4+ T cells from blood. The sequence derives from an adult in good health and CMV-seronegative. The chain uses TRBV19 and TRBJ2-5; 7 nucleotides match TRBD2. The DNA for the CDR3 is TGTGCCAGTAGTAAAGCGGCGGGGGTAGAGACCCAGTACTTC. Translated, it gives CASSKAAGVETQYF.